One T cell receptor (beta chain) is described in this entry. Generated by immunoSEQ multiplex PCR, the TCRdb table keeps only in-frame clones and is missing some. The data show fewer than 65,000 clones, with almost 95% seen just once and around a fifth held by the top ten. This sample was taken from a study of OX40 agonist ivuxolimab in advanced cancers. Germline loops: CDR1 SGHNT, CDR2 YYREEE (reference sequence). The CDR3 length is 14 residues. The sequencing used CD4+ or CD8+ T cells sorted from blood, collected in a trial of the OX40 agonist ivuxolimab. The chain recombines TRBV5-4 with TRBJ2-5; D perhaps matches TRBD2 (5 bases). The J call may be wrong; the DNA end is better matched by TRBJ2-7. This receptor was identified in an adult with an advanced solid tumor such as melanoma, head and neck, liver or kidney cancer. CDR3 region: CASSLRGNSYEQYF. CDR3 DNA sequence: TGTGCCAGCAGCTTGAGAGGGAACTCCTACGAGCAGTACTTC.